The 3 T cell receptor beta chains below were found in one sample sequenced in a study of shared clonotypes between healthy human individuals. Sequencing used immunoSEQ multiplex PCR; TCRdb keeps in-frame clones, though not all of them. The sample lists over 850,000 clones, 78% occurring once. What was sequenced was memory CD4+ T cells from PBMCs. Stated subset: CD45RA-negative fraction. The source of these receptors is a man aged 18 to 30 in good health. Some clones in this sample may be carry-over from other donors' samples.

This clone occurred once. The V gene is TRBV7-2, the J gene TRBJ1-5, with 8 bases fitting TRBD1. This CDR3 is built from 12 residues. V was pared by 5 bases and J by 6 bases, with 0 bases of the junction left unmatched. The germline gives CDR1 SGHTA, CDR2 FQGNSA. CDR3 protein: CASSDRGQPQHF. DNA of the CDR3: TGTGCCAGCAGCGACAGGGGTCAGCCCCAGCATTTT.

This clone has just a few counts. The V call is TRBV30, the J call TRBJ1-2; D call uncertain. The ends were cut back, 2 bases at V and 7 bases at J, with 17 bases in the middle. Germline CDR1 GTSNPN, CDR2 SVGIG (reference sequence). The CDR3 is made up of 14 amino acids. The CDR3 region is CAWSIDMASGGYTF. The CDR3 nucleotides are TGTGCCTGGAGTATAGACATGGCATCAGGTGGCTACACCTTC.

The chain is built from TRBV6-4 and TRBJ1-2, with 7 bases lining up with TRBD1. The V segment lost 5 bases and the J segment 4 bases; nucleotides outside the gene matches: 4. This CDR3 is 13 amino acids long. Per germline, CDR1 MRHNA and CDR2 SNTAGT. In nucleotides, the CDR3 is TGTGCCAGCAGTTTCGGACAGGTCTATGGCTACACCTTC. Protein product: CASSFGQVYGYTF.